The clone carrying this T cell receptor beta chain occurred a few times. This record belongs to a study of blood T cell repertoires in COVID-19. In the study overall: T cells, B-cell-depleted T cells, or PBMCs provided the cDNA or gDNA that served as material.

Germline V gene sequence: CDR1 SGHTA, CDR2 FQGNSA. The CDR3 loop spans 14 amino acids. V lost 2 bases and J lost 0, with 8 bases in between. Profiling relied on immunoSEQ multiplex PCR, and the TCRdb table lists in-frame clones only, not all of them. Of some 170,000 clones listed, roughly 89% are singletons. Sequencing was done on a sample of peripheral blood. The clonotype was recovered from an older woman who had recovered from COVID-19. The J gene is TRBJ2-7, the V gene TRBV7-2; no clear D gene. The CDR3 is CASSLTWSSYEQYF. Here the CDR3 DNA reads TGTGCCAGCAGCTTAACCTGGAGCTCCTACGAGCAGTACTTC. The complete variable domain, with remaining parts taken from reference TRBV7-2 and TRBJ2-7, reads GAGVSQSPSNKVTEKGKDVELRCDPISGHTALYWYRQSLGQGLEFLIYFQGNSAPDKSGLPSDRFSAERTGGSVSTLTIQRTQQEDSAVYLCASSLTWSSYEQYFGPGTRLTVT.